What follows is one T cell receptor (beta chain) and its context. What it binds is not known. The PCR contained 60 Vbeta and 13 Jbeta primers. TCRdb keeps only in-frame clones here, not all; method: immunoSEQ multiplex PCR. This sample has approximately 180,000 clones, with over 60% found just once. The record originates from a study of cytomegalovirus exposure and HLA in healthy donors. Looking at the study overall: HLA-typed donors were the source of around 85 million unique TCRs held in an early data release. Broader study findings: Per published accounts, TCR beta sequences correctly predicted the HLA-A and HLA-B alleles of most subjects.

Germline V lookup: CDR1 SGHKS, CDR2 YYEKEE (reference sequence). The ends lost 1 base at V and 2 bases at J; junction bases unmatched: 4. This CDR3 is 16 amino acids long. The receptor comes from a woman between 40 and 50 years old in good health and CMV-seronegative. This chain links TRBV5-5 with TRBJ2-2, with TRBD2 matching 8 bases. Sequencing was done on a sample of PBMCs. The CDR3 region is CASSLLLAENTGELFF. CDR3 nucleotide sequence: TGTGCCAGCAGCTTGTTACTAGCGGAAAACACCGGGGAGCTGTTTTTT. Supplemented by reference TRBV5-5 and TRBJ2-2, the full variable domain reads DAGVTQSPTHLIKTRGQQVTLRCSPISGHKSVSWYQQVLGQGPQFIFQYYEKEERGRGNFPDRFSARQFPNYSSELNVNALLLGDSALYLCASSLLLAENTGELFFGEGSRLTVL.